What follows are 16 T cell receptor beta chains derived from one specimen sequenced in a study of regulatory T cells in long-lasting Graves disease. Time point specified: newly diagnosed GD, antithyroid drugs for less than 3 months. PBMCs provided the RNA from which the TCR library was made. Arm-PCR with iRepertoire HTBI primers amplified the CDR3 regions for these TCR beta libraries. TCRdb fed the multiplex PCR reads into MiXCR, producing one record per CDR3 protein. The sample contains hundreds of thousands of distinct CDR3 sequences, under 20% of which appear only once. This same sample was also taken into another study, of T cells in Graves' hyperthyroidism and ophthalmopathy.

The sample was peripheral blood mononuclear cells (PBMCs), taken at new diagnosis, from a patient treated with antithyroid drugs. These TCRs come from a woman in her 30s with Graves disease.

Turning to this clonotype: Since a much larger clone is just one base distant, this may be a read error. The V gene is TRBV27, the J gene TRBJ2-7; the D call may be TRBD1 or TRBD2 (5 bases each). Germline assignment: CDR1 MNHEY and CDR2 SMNVEV (reference sequence). The CDR3 has 13 residues. CDR3 loop: CASRDPLSYEQNF. CDR3 nucleotide sequence: TGTGCGAGCAGGGACCCTCTGTCCTACGAGCAGAACTTC.

This clonotype came up a few times. The rearrangement links TRBV6-2 or TRBV6-3 to TRBJ2-7; the D call may be TRBD1 or TRBD2 (5 bases each). Trimming stripped 6 bases from V and 6 bases from J, with 9 bases between. Looked up from germline, CDR1 is MNHEY and CDR2 is SVGEGT. The CDR3 extends over 11 amino acids. Here the CDR3 DNA reads TGTGCCAGCAGGAGGGGAGCCGAGCAGTACTTC. It translates to CASRRGAEQYF.

This clonotype was counted ten times or more. V gene TRBV19 combines with J gene TRBJ2-7, with TRBD2 identical over 11 bases. The ends lost 5 bases at V and 2 bases at J; junction bases unmatched: 2. This CDR3 spans 14 amino acids. The germline V gene encodes CDR1 LNHDA and CDR2 SQIVND (reference sequence). The CDR3 spells CASSALAGAYEQYF. Here the CDR3 DNA reads TGTGCCAGTAGTGCACTAGCGGGGGCCTACGAGCAGTACTTC.

The V call is TRBV9, the J call TRBJ2-6; D ambiguous. Germline V CDR1 and CDR2: SGDLS, YYNGEE. This CDR3 spans 17 amino acids. V was shortened by 0 bases and J by 2 bases, with 12 bases between the two germline ends. CDR3 loop: CASSVGPGPTGANVLTF. DNA of the CDR3: TGTGCCAGCAGCGTAGGGCCAGGACCTACTGGGGCCAACGTCCTGACTTTC.

This rearrangement joins TRBV3-1 to TRBJ2-3; D unresolved. V gave up 0 bases and J gave up 4 bases, with 17 bases separating them. The CDR3 sequence is 17 residues long. Germline V lookup: CDR1 LGHDT, CDR2 YNNKEL (reference sequence). CDR3: CASSQEAFGSGADTQYF. The DNA of the CDR3 is TGTGCCAGCAGCCAAGAGGCATTCGGGTCAGGCGCAGATACGCAGTATTTT.

Remarks on this clonotype: This may be a read error: a much more frequent sequence differs by one nucleotide. The chain joins TRBV27 to TRBJ1-3, with a possible D match to TRBD1 (5 bases). Trimming took off 8 bases at V and 0 bases at J, with 14 bases between the two ends. The CDR3 covers 15 residues. Germline V CDR1 and CDR2: MNHEY, SMNVEV (reference sequence). The CDR3 loop is CASGRTSASGNTIYF. CDR3 nucleotide sequence: TGTGCCAGCGGTCGGACAAGTGCCTCTGGAAACACCATATATTTT.

This clonotype was counted only a few times. The CDR3: CASSQNGRHSPLHF. CDR3 DNA sequence: TGTGCCAGTAGCCAGAATGGACGACATTCACCCCTCCACTTT. The chain combines TRBV19 with TRBJ1-6; D is unresolved. This CDR3 is built from 14 residues. Germline V gene lookup returns CDR1 LNHDA and CDR2 SQIVND (reference sequence). Trimming left V 6 bases short and J 8 bases short, with 14 bases between.

As for this clonotype: The CDR3 ends on some other residue instead of the conserved phenylalanine or tryptophan, so this is likely a read error. This rearrangement joins TRBV20-1 to TRBJ2-1; the match to TRBD2 covers 14 bases. Germline V lookup: CDR1 DFQATT, CDR2 SNEGSKA (reference sequence). Trimming cost V 5 bases and J 2 bases; bases outside gene matches: 14. This CDR3 has 19 amino acids. CDR3: CSASLPGGLAGGPYNEQFS. For the CDR3, the DNA is TGCAGTGCTTCCCTTCCGGGTGGACTAGCGGGAGGCCCCTACAATGAGCAGTTCTCC.

The CDR3 DNA reads as TGTGCCAGCAGCCAAGTTGGGTCTAACGCTGAAGCTTTCTTT. Its protein product is CASSQVGSNAEAFF. J is TRBJ1-1 and V is TRBV3-1; unclear D gene. The CDR3 is made up of 14 amino acids. The germline gives CDR1 LGHDT, CDR2 YNNKEL (reference sequence). Trimming left V 1 base short and J 6 bases short, with 12 bases between.

This clonotype was seen at least ten times. The chain joins TRBV15 to TRBJ2-5; D tentatively fits TRBD1 or TRBD2 (5 bases each). This CDR3 has 15 amino acids. Germline loops: CDR1 LNHNV, CDR2 YYDKDF (reference sequence). Deletions cut 1 base from V and 2 bases from J, with 11 bases between. In nucleotides, the CDR3 is TGTGCCACCAGCAGAGCTATGGGGGTTCAAGAGACCCAGTACTTC. Encoded protein: CATSRAMGVQETQYF.

This chain joins TRBV6-2 or TRBV6-3 and TRBJ2-2; possibly TRBD1 for D (5 bases). CDR1 MNHEY and CDR2 SVGEGT come from the germline V gene. Trimming pared 6 bases from V and 3 bases from J, leaving 11 bases between. This CDR3 is built from 14 residues. CDR3 residues: CASRVQVYTGELFF. As DNA, the CDR3 is TGTGCCAGCAGGGTACAGGTCTACACCGGGGAGCTGTTTTTT.

The chain employs TRBV9 and TRBJ2-7; 8 bases match TRBD2. The CDR3 runs to 15 residues. Germline CDR1 is SGDLS and CDR2 is YYNGEE. V lost 4 bases and J lost 6; bases outside the gene matches: 12. The CDR3 nucleotides are TGTGCCAGCAGCCCCACCGGGGCTAGCGGGCCCGAGCAGTACTTC. Residues: CASSPTGASGPEQYF.

This clonotype has a count of ten or more. The CDR3 reads CASSFPTPTSRSSYNEQFF. CDR3 coding DNA: TGTGCCAGCAGTTTTCCGACCCCAACTAGCCGTAGCTCCTACAATGAGCAGTTCTTC. The rearrangement links TRBV27 to TRBJ2-1, with D possibly being TRBD2 (6 bases). This CDR3 spans 19 amino acids. Between the trimmed V and J ends, which lost 3 bases and 0 bases, there was a span of 21 bases. The germline gives CDR1 MNHEY, CDR2 SMNVEV (reference sequence).

This clonotype appeared many times. This chain joins TRBV20-1 and TRBJ2-7; 10 bases map to TRBD1. Unmatched junction bases numbered 5, after V lost 3 bases and J lost 0 bases. The germline CDR1 and CDR2 sequences are DFQATT and SNEGSKA (reference sequence). This CDR3 comprises 15 residues. The CDR3 DNA follows: TGCAGTGCTAGGAGGGGACAGGGGATCTCCTACGAGCAGTACTTC. This codes for CSARRGQGISYEQYF.

The J gene is TRBJ2-7, the V gene TRBV2, with 11 positions matching TRBD1. Trimming at V came to 4 bases and at J to 1 base, leaving 0 bases not matched to a gene. Germline V gene sequence: CDR1 SNHLY, CDR2 FYNNEI. The CDR3 runs 14 residues. The CDR3 DNA sequence: TGTGCCAGCAGTGGGGACAGGGGGTCCTACGAGCAGTACTTC. Translation: CASSGDRGSYEQYF.

This clonotype was seen more than once but under ten times. This sequence joins TRBV9 and TRBJ1-3; no definite D call. The CDR3 has 15 residues. Germline lookup yields CDR1 SGDLS and CDR2 YYNGEE. V was clipped by 0 bases and J by 4 bases, with 11 bases between them. DNA of the CDR3: TGTGCCAGCAGCGTAGGCGGCAGCCACGGAAACACCATATATTTT. Protein product: CASSVGGSHGNTIYF. Variable domain in full (rest from reference TRBV9 and TRBJ1-3): DSGVTQTPKHLITATGQRVTLRCSPRSGDLSVYWYQQSLDQGLQFLIQYYNGEERAKGNILERFSAQQFPDLHSELNLSSLELGDSALYFCASSVGGSHGNTIYFGEGSWLTVV.